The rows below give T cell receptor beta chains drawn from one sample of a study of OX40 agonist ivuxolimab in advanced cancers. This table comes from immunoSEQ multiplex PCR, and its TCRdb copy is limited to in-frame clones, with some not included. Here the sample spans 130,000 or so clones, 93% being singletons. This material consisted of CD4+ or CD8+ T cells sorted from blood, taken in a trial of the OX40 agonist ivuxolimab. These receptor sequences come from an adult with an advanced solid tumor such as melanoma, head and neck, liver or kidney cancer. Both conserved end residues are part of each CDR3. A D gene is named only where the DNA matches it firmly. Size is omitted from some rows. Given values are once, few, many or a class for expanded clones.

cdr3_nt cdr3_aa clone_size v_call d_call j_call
TGCGCCAGCAGCCCGAGACTAGACATATCCTACAATGAGCAGTTCTTC CASSPRLDISYNEQFF NA TRBV5-1 NA TRBJ2-1
TGTGCCAGCAGTTACTCCCCTACATACAATGAGCAGTTCTTC CASSYSPTYNEQFF NA TRBV6-5 NA TRBJ2-1
TGTGCCAGCATTCCGGGCCGGGACAGAAGGGGCTACACCTTC CASIPGRDRRGYTF NA TRBV6-5 TRBD1 TRBJ1-2
TGTGCCAGCAGTGAAGGCTGGACAGGGGGCCAGCCCCAGCATTTT CASSEGWTGGQPQHF NA TRBV6-1 TRBD1 TRBJ1-5
TGTGCCAGCAGGCTTCAGGGTATCAGGGAGCTGTTTTTT CASRLQGIRELFF NA TRBV28 NA TRBJ2-2
TGTGCCAGCTCACCCGGGACTCTTTCGGGAGATACGCAGTATTTT CASSPGTLSGDTQYF NA TRBV18 NA TRBJ2-3
TGTGCCATCGGGGGAGGGGACGGTTATAGCAATCAGCCCCAGCATTTT CAIGGGDGYSNQPQHF NA TRBV10-3 NA TRBJ1-5
TGTGCCAGCAGCTTGGGGACAGCTAATGAAAAACTGTTTTTT CASSLGTANEKLFF NA TRBV5-6 NA TRBJ1-4
TGTGCCAGCAGTTACTCGGGGGGCTATGGCTACACCTTC CASSYSGGYGYTF NA TRBV6-6 NA TRBJ1-2
TGTGCCAGCAGCCTTCGCAGCGACAGTCGCAATCAGCCCCAGCATTTT CASSLRSDSRNQPQHF NA TRBV11-2 NA TRBJ1-5
TGTGCCAGCAGCGTAGTCGCAGATACGCAGTATTTT CASSVVADTQYF NA TRBV9 NA TRBJ2-3
TGTGCCAGCTCACCCCGCGGACAGGGATCGAACACTGAAGCTTTCTTT CASSPRGQGSNTEAFF NA TRBV18 TRBD1 TRBJ1-1
TGTGCCAACAGCTTAATTCCAATACAGGCGAACACTGAAGCTTTCTTT CANSLIPIQANTEAFF NA TRBV7-3 NA TRBJ1-1
TGTGCCAGCAGCTTAGGTCGGACAGGGGGCACAGATACGCAGTATTTT CASSLGRTGGTDTQYF once TRBV11-2 TRBD1 TRBJ2-3
TGTGCCAGCAGCTCCCTCCCCGGGACAGGGGTTGTCTTCGCATACGAGCAGTACTTC CASSSLPGTGVVFAYEQYF NA TRBV7-3 TRBD1 TRBJ2-7
TGTGCCAGCTCAGCACTTTCAGGGAGGCAATGGGCTGAAGCTTTCTTT CASSALSGRQWAEAFF NA TRBV18 NA TRBJ1-1
TGTGCCAGTAGTTCCCGCCCCACCGTGGGGACCGGGGAGCTGTTTTTT CASSSRPTVGTGELFF NA TRBV19 NA TRBJ2-2
TGTGCCAGCAGCCTAAACCGAGGCCCTGGGGCCAACGTCCTGACTTTC CASSLNRGPGANVLTF NA TRBV4-2 NA TRBJ2-6
TGTGCCAGCAGTTTATCCGGCAGCTCCTACGAGCAGTACTTC CASSLSGSSYEQYF once TRBV28 NA TRBJ2-7
TGTGCCAGCACCCAAGCGGGAGGCGACGAGCAGTACTTC CASTQAGGDEQYF NA TRBV6-5 TRBD2 TRBJ2-7
TGTGCCAGCAGTGAGATTGTGGGTCAGCCCCAGCATTTT CASSEIVGQPQHF NA TRBV6-1 NA TRBJ1-5
TGTGCCACGGTCGCGGGACTTAGCACAGATACGCAGTATTTT CATVAGLSTDTQYF NA TRBV6-1 NA TRBJ2-3
TGTGCCAGCAGCTTAAGAGGACTAGTAGACAATGAGCAGTTCTTC CASSLRGLVDNEQFF NA TRBV7-2 TRBD2 TRBJ2-1
TGCGCCAGCAGCTTTGGCGCTTCTAACTATGGCTACACCTTC CASSFGASNYGYTF NA TRBV5-1 NA TRBJ1-2
TGTGCCAGCACAGAAGCACAGCGGGAGGGCGACGAGCAGTACTTC CASTEAQREGDEQYF NA TRBV28 TRBD2 TRBJ2-7
TGTGCCAGCAGCCCCCTCGCGGGACAACGCATAGATACGCAGTATTTT CASSPLAGQRIDTQYF NA TRBV9 NA TRBJ2-3
TGTGCCAGCAGCGTAGGGGTGTATATCTCCTACAATGAGCAGTTCTTC CASSVGVYISYNEQFF NA TRBV9 NA TRBJ2-1
TGTGCCAGCAGCGTGGGACAGGGAGTACAGGGGGAGACCCAGTACTTC CASSVGQGVQGETQYF NA TRBV7-3 TRBD1 TRBJ2-5
TGTGCCATCAGTGCTAGCGGGAGGGAGACTAAGGACTTC CAISASGRETKDF few TRBV10-3 TRBD2 TRBJ2-7
TGCGCCAGCAGCCTAGATGGGGCTGCAGATACGCAGTATTTT CASSLDGAADTQYF NA TRBV4-1 NA TRBJ2-3
TGTGCCAGCTCACCCTCGACTAGCGGGGCCTCCTACAATGAGCAGTTCTTC CASSPSTSGASYNEQFF NA TRBV18 TRBD2 TRBJ2-1
TGTGCCAGCTCACCGGACAGGGGGCAGCGAGAGACCCAGTACTTC CASSPDRGQRETQYF once TRBV18 TRBD1 TRBJ2-5
TGTGCCAGCAGCTTGGCGGGGCTAATCACAGATACGCAGTATTTT CASSLAGLITDTQYF NA TRBV7-8 NA TRBJ2-3
TGTGCCAGCAGTTTGTTTCGGCAGGGGAAAAACATTCAGTACTTC CASSLFRQGKNIQYF once TRBV28 NA TRBJ2-4
TGCCCCGATACGCGGGAGAACTATGAGCAGTTCTTC CPDTRENYEQFF NA TRBV19 TRBD2 TRBJ2-1
TGTGCCAGCAGTTTATGGGGGCTCAGCTCCTACGAGCAGTACTTC CASSLWGLSSYEQYF NA TRBV27 NA TRBJ2-7
TGTGCCAGCAGTTTCCTCCCGGGGGGCTACACCTTC CASSFLPGGYTF NA TRBV28 NA TRBJ1-2
TGTGCCAGTACCCCAGGGGGGGGGATTCTAGCCAAAAACATTCAGTACTTC CASTPGGGILAKNIQYF NA TRBV19 NA TRBJ2-4
TGTGCCAGCAGCCCTCCCTCAGGGAGAGGGGCCAACGTCCTGACTTTC CASSPPSGRGANVLTF once TRBV7-3 NA TRBJ2-6
TGTGCCAGCAGGTCCGGGACTAGCGGAAATGAGCAGTTCTTC CASRSGTSGNEQFF once TRBV5-6 TRBD2 TRBJ2-1
TGTGCCTGGAGTCGCAGGGTCCGTACTTCCTACGAGCAGTACTTC CAWSRRVRTSYEQYF NA TRBV30 NA TRBJ2-7
TGTGCCAGCAGCTTTGGGGGGAGGAGGCCTGGAAACACCATATATTTT CASSFGGRRPGNTIYF NA TRBV7-8 NA TRBJ1-3
TGTGCCAGCAGTTACCCCAGGGGCGACCTCACTGAAGCTTTCTTT CASSYPRGDLTEAFF NA TRBV6-6 NA TRBJ1-1
TGTGCCAGCAGAGCGGGACTCTGGAACACTGAAGCTTTCTTT CASRAGLWNTEAFF few TRBV2 NA TRBJ1-1
TGTGCCAGTAGTAGGGGTTCTGGAGGAGAAGAGACCCAGTACTTC CASSRGSGGEETQYF NA TRBV19 NA TRBJ2-5
TGCGCCAGCAGCGCCAGCGGGAGGGCGGATGAGCAGTTCTTC CASSASGRADEQFF NA TRBV5-1 TRBD2 TRBJ2-1
TGTGCCAGCAGCGCCCAATTCGACAACGAGCAGTACTTC CASSAQFDNEQYF NA TRBV9 NA TRBJ2-7
TGTGCCAGCACAGACAGCGGGGATCAGCCCCAGCATTTT CASTDSGDQPQHF NA TRBV6-1 NA TRBJ1-5